This T cell receptor (beta chain) was retrieved from a study of T cell changes during pregnancy in multiple sclerosis. CDR1 is SGHRS, CDR2 YFSETQ, per germline. The J segment lost 6 bases and the V segment lost 0 bases, leaving 2 bases of the junction unmatched. This CDR3 spans 14 amino acids. Produced via immunoSEQ multiplex PCR; TCRdb's table is partial and in-frame only. The sample holds around 34,000 clones; about 94% are singletons and the top ten take roughly 0.4%. This TCR derives from a female donor with multiple sclerosis, enrolled in a pregnancy study. J is TRBJ2-2 and V is TRBV5-1, with 7 bases matching TRBD1. Here the sequenced sample was CD4+ T cells from peripheral blood mononuclear cells, taken in the second trimester of pregnancy. The CDR3 reads CASSLGQGAGELFF. In nucleotides, the CDR3 is TGCGCCAGCAGCTTGGGGCAGGGGGCCGGGGAGCTGTTTTTT.